This TCR beta chain is drawn from a study of blood T cell repertoires in COVID-19. Study summary: The analysed material was cDNA or gDNA that came from T cells, B-cell-depleted T cells, or PBMCs.

This clone showed up just a few times. Germline V lookup: CDR1 SGHVS, CDR2 FQNEAQ. Trimming took 6 bases from V and 4 from J; bases not matched to a gene: 5. The CDR3 runs 15 residues. A Seattle source enrolled patients during active infection and followed them longitudinally. Authors' data handling: Cell counts per sample came from amplifying reference gene primers. Using immunoSEQ multiplex PCR, the repertoire was profiled, and TCRdb retains in-frame clones only, with some absent. The V and J calls and the clone size are those of that table, but D and trimming were determined from the DNA. The top ten clones hold 5.5% to 7.5% of a sample with about 130,000 clones, approximately 74% of them seen once.

Sequencing was done on a sample of peripheral blood. This rearrangement joins TRBV7-8 to TRBJ2-1, with TRBD2 matching over 11 bases. The clonotype comes from an elderly man with COVID-19, enrolled during active disease. Here the CDR3 DNA reads TGTGCCAGCAGGCAAATAGCGGGAGGGTACAATGAGCAGTTCTTC. This sequence encodes CASRQIAGGYNEQFF.